This TCR beta chain was sequenced during a study of breast tumors, draining lymph nodes, adjacent tissues. This clonotype has a count of ten or more. No antigen is known for it. MiXCR was run by TCRdb on the multiplex PCR reads, yielding one entry per CDR3 protein. The sample records 200,000 or so distinct CDR3 sequences, 31% being singletons. Axillary draining lymph nodes of breast cancer patients supplied the node samples. J gave up 8 bases and V 1 base, and 3 bases lay outside the gene matches. Germline-derived CDR1 and CDR2 are SGHDT and YYEEEE. This CDR3 has 13 amino acids. Study conclusions and caveats: Tumors had less TCR diversity than lymph nodes, more than nontumor tissue.

This chain connects TRBV5-6 to TRBJ1-2, with TRBD1 matching 9 bases. The source of this sequence is a female donor with breast cancer. Some clones in this sample may be carry-over from other donors' samples. The specimen was axillary lymph node tissue. The CDR3 protein is CASSLTGGGGYTF. CDR3 in DNA: TGTGCCAGCAGCTTGACAGGGGGCGGAGGCTACACCTTC.